These 9 T cell receptor beta chains share one sample of origin, sequenced in a study of blood T cell repertoires in COVID-19. Assay used: immunoSEQ multiplex PCR; TCRdb lists only in-frame clones, some missing. The table includes 60,000 or so clones, 80% to 85% detected once. Sample: peripheral blood. These receptors were obtained from a man in his thirties or forties with COVID-19, enrolled during active disease.

The rearrangement uses TRBV6-5 and TRBJ2-3; D is possibly TRBD2 (7 bases). CDR3 size: 13 residues. The V end was cut by 7 bases, the J end by 7 bases, with 15 bases between. In germline, CDR1 is MNHEY, CDR2 SVGAGI. Written as DNA, the CDR3 is TGTGCCAGCAAGGGGGGCGGGAGTAATACGCAGTATTTT. Translating it yields CASKGGGSNTQYF.

The chain couples TRBV6-5 to TRBJ1-2, with D uncertain. With 6 bases removed from V and 0 bases from J, the gap between germline ends came to 11 bases. Germline V gene data show CDR1 as MNHEY and CDR2 as SVGAGI. The CDR3 spans 14 residues. CDR3 loop: CASSGDGANYGYTF. DNA of the CDR3: TGTGCCAGCAGCGGAGACGGCGCTAACTATGGCTACACCTTC.

V and J are TRBV3-1 (or the pseudogene TRBV3-2) and TRBJ2-1, with 9 bases aligning to TRBD2. Germline CDR1 is LGHDT and CDR2 is YNNKEL (reference sequence). CDR3 length: 22 residues. J lost 10 bases, V lost 0 bases, and 28 bases had no gene match. The CDR3 DNA reads as TGTGCCAGCAGCCAAGACACACTTGGGGGAGTAATACTAGCGGGCGGGGCGGGGGAGCAGTTCTTC. Amino acid sequence: CASSQDTLGGVILAGGAGEQFF.

The rearrangement joins TRBV11-1 to TRBJ1-3, with D unresolved. Germline V gene data show CDR1 as SGHAT and CDR2 as FQDESV (reference sequence). V lost 3 bases to trimming and J lost 3 bases, with 3 bases between them. The CDR3 runs to 12 residues. In DNA, the CDR3 is TGTGCCAGCAGCTTCGTTGGAAACACCATATATTTT. It yields the protein CASSFVGNTIYF.

The chain uses TRBV9 and TRBJ1-4, with a weak D call TRBD1 (5 bases). The CDR3 is 15 amino acids. Germline-derived CDR1 and CDR2 are SGDLS and YYNGEE. V was clipped by 1 base and J by 2 bases, with 9 bases between them. CDR3 coding DNA: TGTGCCAGCAGCGTACGCCCAGGGACTAATGAAAAACTGTTTTTT. The encoded protein is CASSVRPGTNEKLFF.

The chain is built from TRBV9 and TRBJ2-2; 9 bases map to TRBD1. The CDR3 covers 16 residues. Germline loops: CDR1 SGDLS, CDR2 YYNGEE. J lost 3 bases, V lost 4 bases, and 7 bases had no gene match. This chain's CDR3 is CASSLGTGPDTGELFF. CDR3 bases: TGTGCCAGCAGCCTCGGGACAGGGCCAGACACCGGGGAGCTGTTTTTT.

The chain has TRBV30 and TRBJ2-7; TRBD2 is a possible D gene (5 bases). CDR3 size: 15 residues. Germline V CDR1 and CDR2: GTSNPN, SVGIG (reference sequence). Trimming removed 2 bases from V and 0 bases from J, with 14 bases in between. The CDR3, as DNA: TGTGCCTGGAGTTCACCCGGGATTCCCTCCTACGAGCAGTACTTC. The encoded protein is CAWSSPGIPSYEQYF.

This rearrangement joins TRBV11-2 to TRBJ2-7; D gene ambiguous. V lost 5 bases, J lost 3 bases, and 11 bases lay in between. From germline, CDR1 is SGHAT and CDR2 FQNNGV. This CDR3 has 13 amino acids. The CDR3 loop reads CASSPGVNYEQYF. The CDR3 nucleotides are TGTGCCAGCAGCCCTGGAGTAAACTACGAGCAGTACTTC. Combining the CDR3 with reference TRBV11-2 and TRBJ2-7 gives the whole variable domain EAGVAQSPRYKIIEKRQSVAFWCNPISGHATLYWYQQILGQGPKLLIQFQNNGVVDDSQLPKDRFSAERLKGVDSTLKIQPAKLEDSAVYLCASSPGVNYEQYFGPGTRLTVT.

The J gene is TRBJ2-5, the V gene TRBV12-3 or TRBV12-4, with D tentatively TRBD1 (6 bases). The CDR3 sequence is 13 residues long. The V gene lost 6 bases and the J gene lost 5 bases, with 13 bases spanning the gap. The CDR3 bases are TGTGCCAGCAGCCAGGGACACTGGGAGACCCAGTACTTC. It translates to CASSQGHWETQYF.